These 25 T cell receptor beta chains were all obtained from the same sample, sequenced in a study of radiation and T cells in renal cell carcinoma. This table comes from immunoSEQ multiplex PCR, and its TCRdb copy is limited to in-frame clones, with some not included. The table shows 100,000 to 150,000 clones, with roughly four fifths occurring only once. Stated time point: blood 2 weeks post-SBRT. Treatment defined: 15 Gy SBRT to primary tumor, nephrectomy 4 weeks later. The starting material was blood, obtained from a patient whose treatment included radiotherapy and nephrectomy. The source of these receptors is a woman in her sixties with renal cell carcinoma.

The V and J genes are TRBV2 and TRBJ2-5; D is uncertain. This CDR3 region has 12 residues. Trimming left V 1 base short and J 4 bases short, with 4 bases between. From germline, CDR1 is SNHLY and CDR2 FYNNEI. CDR3 amino acids: CASSEVGETQYF. CDR3 bases: TGTGCCAGCAGTGAAGTCGGAGAGACCCAGTACTTC.

V gene TRBV7-9 combines with J gene TRBJ1-6, with 8 bases matching TRBD1. Germline-derived CDR1 and CDR2 are SEHNR and FQNEAQ (reference sequence). Trimming at V came to 5 bases and at J to 10 bases, leaving 7 bases not matched to a gene. The CDR3 totals 14 residues. CDR3 in amino acids: CASSRTGGDSPLHF. Here the CDR3 DNA reads TGTGCCAGCAGCCGCACAGGGGGGGACTCACCCCTCCACTTT. The complete variable domain, with remaining parts taken from reference TRBV7-9 and TRBJ1-6, reads DTGVSQNPRHKITKRGQNVTFRCDPISEHNRLYWYRQTLGQGPEFLTYFQNEAQLEKSRLLSDRFSAERPKGSFSTLEIQRTEQGDSAMYLCASSRTGGDSPLHFGNGTRLTVT.

This clone was observed a few times. The V call is TRBV29-1, the J call TRBJ1-1; D gene ambiguous. V was clipped by 0 bases and J by 0 bases, with 8 bases between them. Germline V gene data show CDR1 as SQVTM and CDR2 as ANQGSEA. CDR3 length equals 14 residues. CDR3 coding DNA: TGCAGCGTTGAAGAAGCAGACATGAACACTGAAGCTTTCTTT. It translates to CSVEEADMNTEAFF.

J is TRBJ2-1 and V is TRBV28; 7 bases match TRBD1. From germline, CDR1 is MDHEN and CDR2 SYDVKM. V shed 5 bases, J shed 5 bases, and the junction held 9 bases outside the gene matches. The CDR3 runs to 15 residues. The chain's CDR3 is CASSDPGTANNEQFF. The CDR3, as DNA: TGTGCCAGCAGTGATCCCGGGACAGCCAACAATGAGCAGTTCTTC.

This clone occurred once. J is TRBJ2-2 and V is TRBV9; either TRBD1 or TRBD2 may supply D (5 bases each). V was clipped by 0 bases and J by 5 bases, with 11 bases between them. CDR3 size: 15 residues. Per germline, CDR1 SGDLS and CDR2 YYNGEE. CDR3 DNA sequence: TGTGCCAGCAGCGTAGAGGGGCGCGGGACCGGGGAGCTGTTTTTT. Amino acids: CASSVEGRGTGELFF.

The gene calls are TRBV6-6 and TRBJ2-5; a possible D gene is TRBD2 (5 bases). The germline gives CDR1 MNHNY, CDR2 SVGAGI (reference sequence). The CDR3 spans 15 residues. V lost 2 bases, J lost 0 bases, and 10 bases lay in between. CDR3 region: CASSYGTGYQETQYF. The CDR3 DNA reads as TGTGCCAGCAGTTACGGCACGGGATACCAAGAGACCCAGTACTTC.

V and J are TRBV6-1 and TRBJ1-5; 8 nucleotides align to TRBD1. The ends lost 8 bases at V and 3 bases at J; junction bases unmatched: 9. Looked up from germline, CDR1 is MNHNS and CDR2 is SASEGT. CDR3 length: 15 residues. The CDR3 nucleotides read TGTGCCAGCCTTTTACAGGGGGGGGCCAATCAGCCCCAGCATTTT. Protein: CASLLQGGANQPQHF.

This clone was observed a few times. V and J are TRBV9 and TRBJ2-7; no definite D call. V lost 4 bases, J lost 6 bases, and 17 bases lay in between. CDR1 is SGDLS and CDR2 is YYNGEE in the germline V gene. The CDR3 has 14 residues. CDR3 region: CASSPRAAALEQYF. In nucleotides, the CDR3 is TGTGCCAGCAGCCCCCGCGCGGCAGCCCTCGAGCAGTACTTC. The full variable domain, completed using reference TRBV9 and TRBJ2-7, is DSGVTQTPKHLITATGQRVTLRCSPRSGDLSVYWYQQSLDQGLQFLIQYYNGEERAKGNILERFSAQQFPDLHSELNLSSLELGDSALYFCASSPRAAALEQYFGPGTRLTVT.

The V gene is TRBV18, the J gene TRBJ1-4; D gene ambiguous. Between the trimmed V and J ends, which lost 6 bases and 4 bases, there was a span of 9 bases. CDR1 is KGHSH and CDR2 is LQKENI in the germline V gene. CDR3 length: 13 residues. The CDR3, as DNA: TGTGCCAGCTCCCCCGAGAGTAATGAAAAACTGTTTTTT. This codes for CASSPESNEKLFF.

The chain has TRBV19 and TRBJ1-2; TRBD1 might be the D (6 bases). The ends were cut back, 7 bases at V and 9 bases at J, with 18 bases in the middle. The germline gives CDR1 LNHDA, CDR2 SQIVND (reference sequence). This CDR3 spans 13 amino acids. The CDR3 coding sequence is TGTGCCAGTAACCCAGGGGCACTCGAGAGCTACACCTTC. This translates into CASNPGALESYTF.

The rearrangement joins TRBV11-2 to TRBJ2-6; D uncertain. CDR1 SGHAT and CDR2 FQNNGV come from the germline V gene. The ends were cut back, 8 bases at V and 1 base at J, with 12 bases in the middle. This CDR3 contains 15 residues. As DNA, the CDR3 is TGTGCCAGCCTGTTCCCGACGTCTGGGGCCAACGTCCTGACTTTC. The encoded protein is CASLFPTSGANVLTF.

The CDR3 here is CASSEALDRDNYEQYF. The CDR3 DNA reads as TGTGCCAGCAGTGAAGCGCTGGACAGGGATAACTACGAGCAGTACTTC. The chain employs TRBV6-1 and TRBJ2-7; 8 bases are shared with TRBD1. Germline V gene data show CDR1 as MNHNS and CDR2 as SASEGT. The J segment lost 3 bases and the V segment lost 0 bases, leaving 7 bases of the junction unmatched. This CDR3 is built from 16 residues.

The rearrangement joins TRBV11-2 to TRBJ1-1; TRBD1 agrees at 7 bases. The CDR3 sequence is 16 residues long. CDR1 SGHAT and CDR2 FQNNGV come from the germline V gene. Losses at the gene ends were 5 bases for V and 1 base for J; bases not matched to a gene: 10. CDR3 in DNA: TGTGCCAGCAGCCTACAATGGGGACAGAGGAACACTGAAGCTTTCTTT. It yields the protein CASSLQWGQRNTEAFF.

This clone was seen just once. The rearrangement links TRBV7-3 to TRBJ2-6; D tentatively reads TRBD1 or TRBD2 (5 bases each). V was trimmed by 5 bases and J by 4 bases, leaving 15 bases between them. The germline gives CDR1 SGHTA, CDR2 FQGTGA. This CDR3 has 16 amino acids. Here the CDR3 reads CASSLLTGLGANVLTF. DNA of the CDR3: TGTGCCAGCAGCCTATTGACGGGGCTAGGGGCCAACGTCCTGACTTTC.

V and J are TRBV7-2 and TRBJ2-3; D might be TRBD1 or TRBD2, each matching 5 bases. Germline V gives CDR1 SGHTA, CDR2 FQGNSA. CDR3 length: 14 residues. The V end was cut by 1 base, the J end by 4 bases, with 9 bases between. The CDR3 DNA sequence: TGTGCCAGCAGCTTAGGAGGGGTGGCAGATACGCAGTATTTT. This codes for CASSLGGVADTQYF. Drawing the rest from reference TRBV7-2 and TRBJ2-3, the complete variable domain is GAGVSQSPSNKVTEKGKDVELRCDPISGHTALYWYRQSLGQGLEFLIYFQGNSAPDKSGLPSDRFSAERTGGSVSTLTIQRTQQEDSAVYLCASSLGGVADTQYFGPGTRLTVL.

This clone was counted between two and nine times. The rearrangement uses TRBV5-1 and TRBJ1-2, with 7 bases fitting TRBD1. Trimming at V came to 0 bases and at J to 6 bases, leaving 11 bases not matched to a gene. The CDR3 consists of 16 residues. The germline CDR1 and CDR2 sequences are SGHRS and YFSETQ. In nucleotides, the CDR3 is TGCGCCAGCAGCTTGGCCGGAGTCAGGGGGACCGATGGCTACACCTTC. Its translation: CASSLAGVRGTDGYTF.

This chain links TRBV5-6 with TRBJ2-7; D not certain. V lost 4 bases to trimming and J lost 1 base, with 12 bases between them. The CDR3 covers 14 residues. Germline CDR1 SGHDT, CDR2 YYEEEE. CDR3 region: CASSPFGLSYEQYF. The CDR3 bases are TGTGCCAGCAGCCCCTTCGGGTTATCCTACGAGCAGTACTTC. Full variable domain (rest looked up from reference TRBV5-6 and TRBJ2-7): DAGVTQSPTHLIKTRGQQVTLRCSPKSGHDTVSWYQQALGQGPQFIFQYYEEEERQRGNFPDRFSGHQFPNYSSELNVNALLLGDSALYLCASSPFGLSYEQYFGPGTRLTVT.

This chain joins TRBV5-1 and TRBJ2-3; D ambiguous. CDR3 size: 12 residues. Trimming removed 4 bases from V and 0 bases from J, with 3 bases in between. Germline-derived CDR1 and CDR2 are SGHRS and YFSETQ. The CDR3 loop is CASSGSTDTQYF. The CDR3, as DNA: TGCGCCAGCAGCGGAAGCACAGATACGCAGTATTTT.

This clone was found a few times. Mismatch with germline at one junction end may stem from a read error. The rearrangement uses TRBV7-9 and TRBJ2-1; D unresolved. Germline assignment: CDR1 SEHNR and CDR2 FQNEAQ (reference sequence). The CDR3 extends over 12 amino acids. CDR3 DNA: TGTGCCAGCAGTTTAGAAACCAATGAGCAGTTCTTC. Its protein is CASSLETNEQFF.

The V call is TRBV29-1, the J call TRBJ1-2; D not certain. V lost 6 bases, J lost 8 bases, and 13 bases lay in between. The CDR3 consists of 11 residues. Germline V lookup: CDR1 SQVTM, CDR2 ANQGSEA. The CDR3: CSVVGVRGYTF. The CDR3 region has the DNA TGCAGCGTCGTAGGAGTTCGGGGCTACACCTTC.

This sequence joins TRBV10-3 and TRBJ1-1; D remains unclear. Trimming removed 6 bases at V and 1 base at J, with 3 bases between. The CDR3 sequence is 11 residues long. Looked up from germline, CDR1 is ENHRY and CDR2 is SYGVKD. The CDR3 loop reads CAIRQNTEAFF. CDR3 bases: TGTGCCATCAGACAGAACACTGAAGCTTTCTTT.

This clone was recorded once. The genes are TRBV30 and TRBJ1-2; TRBD1 aligns across 9 bases. V gave up 1 base and J gave up 8 bases; unmatched junction bases: 11. This CDR3 comprises 15 residues. Germline V gene data show CDR1 as GTSNPN and CDR2 as SVGIG (reference sequence). The CDR3: CAWSAWTGEVKGYTF. CDR3 DNA sequence: TGTGCCTGGAGTGCTTGGACAGGGGAGGTGAAGGGCTACACCTTC.

The chain is built from TRBV5-6 and TRBJ2-6; either TRBD1 or TRBD2 may supply D (5 bases each). Germline assignment: CDR1 SGHDT and CDR2 YYEEEE. V was clipped by 5 bases and J by 2 bases, with 8 bases between them. The CDR3 consists of 14 residues. Here the CDR3 reads CASSLGAGANVLTF. CDR3 coding DNA: TGTGCCAGCAGTCTGGGGGCTGGGGCCAACGTCCTGACTTTC.

The chain uses TRBV7-3 and TRBJ1-1; D is uncertain. V gave up 1 base and J gave up 3 bases, with 9 bases separating them. The CDR3 runs to 14 residues. The germline CDR1 and CDR2 sequences are SGHTA and FQGTGA. CDR3 nucleotide sequence: TGTGCCAGCAGCTTAAGTCGGCTTGACACTGAAGCTTTCTTT. It codes for CASSLSRLDTEAFF. Full variable domain (rest looked up from reference TRBV7-3 and TRBJ1-1): GAGVSQTPSNKVTEKGKYVELRCDPISGHTALYWYRQSLGQGPEFLIYFQGTGAADDSGLPNDRFFAVRPEGSVSTLKIQRTERGDSAVYLCASSLSRLDTEAFFGQGTRLTVV.

The chain carries TRBV7-6 and TRBJ2-3; D unresolved. Looked up from germline, CDR1 is SGHVS and CDR2 is FNYEAQ. The CDR3 contains 16 residues. Trimming removed 1 base at V and 2 bases at J, with 13 bases between. CDR3 in amino acids: CASSLGFGPPTDTQYF. The CDR3 DNA reads as TGTGCCAGCAGCTTAGGATTCGGCCCTCCCACAGATACGCAGTATTTT.